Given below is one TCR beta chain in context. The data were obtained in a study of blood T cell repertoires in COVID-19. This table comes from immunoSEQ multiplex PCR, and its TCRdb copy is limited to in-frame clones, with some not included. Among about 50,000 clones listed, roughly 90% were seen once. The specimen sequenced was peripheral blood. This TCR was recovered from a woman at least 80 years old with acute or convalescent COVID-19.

The CDR3 region has the DNA TGTGCCAGCAGCCAAGGGTTCACAGGGGACAATCAGCCCCAGCATTTT. Encoded protein: CASSQGFTGDNQPQHF. This sequence joins TRBV3-1 (or the pseudogene TRBV3-2) and TRBJ1-5, with TRBD1 identical over 7 bases. Germline CDR1 LGHDT, CDR2 YNNKEL (reference sequence). The CDR3 extends over 16 amino acids. V shed 1 base and J 3 bases; nucleotides not matched to a gene: 6.